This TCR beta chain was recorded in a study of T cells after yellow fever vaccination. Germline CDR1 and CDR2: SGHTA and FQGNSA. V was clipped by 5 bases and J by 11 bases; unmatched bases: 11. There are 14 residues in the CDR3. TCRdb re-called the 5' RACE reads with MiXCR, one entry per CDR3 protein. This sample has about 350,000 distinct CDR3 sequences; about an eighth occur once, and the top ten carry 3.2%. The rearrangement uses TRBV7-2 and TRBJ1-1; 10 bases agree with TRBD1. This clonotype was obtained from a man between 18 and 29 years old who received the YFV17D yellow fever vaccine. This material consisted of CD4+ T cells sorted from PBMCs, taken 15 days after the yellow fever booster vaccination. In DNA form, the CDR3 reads TGTGCCAGCAGCCCTCGTCCCGACAGGGGGCTTGCTTTCTTT. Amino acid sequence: CASSPRPDRGLAFF. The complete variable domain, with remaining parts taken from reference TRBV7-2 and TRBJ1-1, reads GAGVSQSPSNKVTEKGKDVELRCDPISGHTALYWYRQSLGQGLEFLIYFQGNSAPDKSGLPSDRFSAERTGGSVSTLTIQRTQQEDSAVYLCASSPRPDRGLAFFGQGTRLTVV.